The 2 T cell receptor beta chains below all came from one sample that was sequenced in a study of shared clonotypes between healthy human individuals. CD45RO negativity and positive selection for CCR7 defined naive CD8 cells, a population that excluded terminally differentiated effector memory CD45RA+ cells. Assay: immunoSEQ multiplex PCR; the TCRdb copy retains only in-frame clones and omits some. The sample carries some 800,000 clones, 92% recorded once. Sequencing used naive CD8+ T cells sorted from blood. The source of these receptors is a man aged 25 to 40 in good health.

V gene TRBV7-2 combines with J gene TRBJ2-7, with 7 bases that match TRBD2. V shed 1 base and J 3 bases; nucleotides not matched to a gene: 6. The CDR3 totals 15 residues. The germline CDR1 and CDR2 sequences are SGHTA and FQGNSA. The CDR3 DNA reads as TGTGCCAGCAGCTTAGGACTAGCAGAGAACTACGAGCAGTACTTC. It specifies CASSLGLAENYEQYF.

The rearrangement links TRBV27 to TRBJ2-5; 9 bases fit TRBD2. The CDR3 covers 16 residues. V was pared by 7 bases and J by 3 bases, with 12 bases of the junction left unmatched. Germline V gene data show CDR1 as MNHEY and CDR2 as SMNVEV (reference sequence). As DNA, the CDR3 is TGTGCCAGCAACTCGGGTAGCGGGAGTCCGAAAGAGACCCAGTACTTC. Translated, it gives CASNSGSGSPKETQYF.